This T cell receptor beta chain was obtained from a study of blood T cell repertoires in COVID-19. Study background: Researchers got acute and convalescent COVID-19 samples from the United States, Italy and Spain. From T cells, B-cell-depleted T cells, or PBMCs came the material, which was cDNA or gDNA.

Per the authors' pipeline: Scientists estimated how many nucleated cells there were by amplifying reference gene primers. Clones were sequenced by immunoSEQ multiplex PCR, and TCRdb holds only the in-frame ones, with some missing. That table gives V, J and clone size, and the DNA gave D and trimming. This sample carries a few hundred thousand clones, less than 85% of them seen once, and the ten largest clones take less than 4%. The CDR3 is 13 amino acids. Germline assignment: CDR1 SGHVT and CDR2 SQSDAQ. Trimming cost V 6 bases and J 4 bases, with 10 bases left between them. Sequencing used peripheral blood. This TCR came from a woman aged 18-29 years with acute or convalescent COVID-19. The V call is TRBV7-4, the J call TRBJ2-1; no clear D. The CDR3 region has the DNA TGTGCCAGCAGAGTGAGCGTATACAATGAGCAGTTCTTC. This translates into CASRVSVYNEQFF. The variable domain in full, completed from reference TRBV7-4 and TRBJ2-1, reads GAGVSQSPRYKVAKRGRDVALRCDSISGHVTLYWYRQTLGQGSEVLTYSQSDAQRDKSGRPSGRFSAERPERSVSTLKIQRTEQGDSAVYLCASRVSVYNEQFFGPGTRLTVL.